The sequence of this TCR beta chain was determined in a study of T cell responses to AZD1222 COVID-19 vaccine. V trimming: 6 bases; J trimming: 1 base; junction bases outside the gene matches: 9. Germline V gene sequence: CDR1 SGHNT, CDR2 YYREEE (reference sequence). The CDR3 runs to 15 residues. This clone was counted a single time. Its antigen remains unidentified. Produced via immunoSEQ multiplex PCR; TCRdb's table is partial and in-frame only. The table lists approximately 110,000 clones, roughly 86% of them singletons. Study outcomes and limitations: The donor group comprised mostly white British people and more females; the analysis possibly underestimated clonal diversity.

This TCR came from an adult in good health. The chain has TRBV5-4 and TRBJ2-5; 7 nucleotides line up with TRBD2. Sequencing used peripheral blood, obtained on day 0 of AZD1222 vaccination. CDR3 sequence reads: CASTSAGGSQETQYF. DNA for the CDR3: TGTGCCAGCACCAGCGCCGGGGGGTCCCAAGAGACCCAGTACTTC.